This TCR beta chain was found in a study of blood T cell repertoires in COVID-19. About the study: PBMCs, B-cell-depleted T cells, or T cells provided the cDNA or gDNA that made up the material.

Recruited during active infection, patients (from Seattle) were subsequently followed longitudinally. This CDR3 comprises 16 residues. How the authors handled the data: Amplifying reference gene primers gave estimates of nucleated cell counts. Repertoires were generated with immunoSEQ multiplex PCR, while TCRdb's copy carries only in-frame clones and drops some. V, J and clone size are those of that table, while D and trimming were read from the DNA. The sample has 250,000 to 300,000 clones, approximately 87% seen once. This TCR came from a woman aged 30 to 39 with COVID-19, enrolled during active disease. Sequenced material: peripheral blood. The chain combines TRBV21-1 with TRBJ1-5; the D call in the table, TRBD1, was not verified against the DNA. TRBV21-1 is a recognized pseudogene. The CDR3 coding sequence is TGTGCCAGCAGCAAATTGGACAGGGGTAGTGATCAGCCCCAGCATTTT. It is translated as CASSKLDRGSDQPQHF.